This record concerns one TCR beta chain sequence. Its antigen remains unidentified. Trimming removed 6 bases from V and 7 bases from J; junction bases left unmatched: 8. CDR3 size: 14 residues. Germline V CDR1 and CDR2: LNHDA, SQIVND (reference sequence). This record comes from a study of cytomegalovirus exposure and HLA in healthy donors. Use of 60 Vbeta and 13 Jbeta primers characterized the PCR. The repertoire was sequenced with immunoSEQ multiplex PCR; TCRdb's copy has only in-frame clones and lacks some. This repertoire shows around 33,000 clones, 76% found once; its top ten account for 7.5% to 8.5%. Study-wide findings and caveats: Earlier analysis looked at TCR beta V segments, and most were productive about 87% or about 30% of the time. Rarity marked most TCR sequences, yet some public TCRs occurred in many donors. Reportedly, HLA-A and HLA-B alleles of most subjects were accurately predicted from TCR beta.

This sequence originates from a woman aged 25 to 45 in good health and CMV-seropositive. Material: PBMCs. The rearrangement joins TRBV19 to TRBJ1-5, with 8 bases fitting TRBD1. CDR3 protein: CASSAQGARQPQHF. CDR3 coding DNA: TGTGCCAGTAGCGCGCAGGGGGCGAGACAGCCCCAGCATTTT.